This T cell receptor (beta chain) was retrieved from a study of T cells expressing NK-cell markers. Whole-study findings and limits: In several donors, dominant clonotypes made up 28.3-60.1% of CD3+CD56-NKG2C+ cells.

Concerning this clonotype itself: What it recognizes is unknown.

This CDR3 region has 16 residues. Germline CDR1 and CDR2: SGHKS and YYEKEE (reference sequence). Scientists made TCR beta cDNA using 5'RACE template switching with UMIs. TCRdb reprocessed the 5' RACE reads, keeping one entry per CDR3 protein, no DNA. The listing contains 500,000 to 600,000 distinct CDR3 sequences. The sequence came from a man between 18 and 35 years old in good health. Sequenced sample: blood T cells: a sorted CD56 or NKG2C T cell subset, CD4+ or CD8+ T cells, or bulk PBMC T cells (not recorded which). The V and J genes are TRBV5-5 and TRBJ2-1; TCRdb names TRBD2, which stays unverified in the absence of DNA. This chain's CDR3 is CASSLAWLADYNEQFF. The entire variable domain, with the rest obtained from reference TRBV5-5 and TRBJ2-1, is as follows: DAGVTQSPTHLIKTRGQQVTLRCSPISGHKSVSWYQQVLGQGPQFIFQYYEKEERGRGNFPDRFSARQFPNYSSELNVNALLLGDSALYLCASSLAWLADYNEQFFGPGTRLTVL.